The sequence of this TCR beta chain was determined in a study of immune heterogeneity within non-small cell lung tumors. Study-level findings and limits: Between individual patients, the high-frequency T-cell receptor beta clonotypes largely differed.

Relative to its sample, this clonotype is medium-sized. Its antigen is still unknown. For the TCR beta CDR3, multiplex PCR with 32 V and 13 J primers performed the amplification. Each CDR3 protein gets one entry after TCRdb re-called the multiplex PCR reads with MiXCR. The sample yields around 4,400 distinct CDR3 sequences, around 35% seen once. The CDR3 runs 16 residues. With 1 base clipped from V and 2 bases from J, the junction kept 8 bases outside the gene matches. Bulk tumor genomic DNA was the template, and each sample received about 600 ng. Biopsy collection occurred during surgery, with several far-apart biopsies per primary tumor. Patients with untreated, newly diagnosed non-small cell lung cancer underwent curative surgery.

The chain has TRBV12-3 or TRBV12-4 and TRBJ2-7; 7 nucleotides align to TRBD1. Sequences were obtained from lung tumor tissue. The clonotype originates from a woman between 45 and 60 years old with non-small cell lung cancer. The CDR3 bases are TGTGCCAGCAGTTTAGGCTGGGGTGGGACAGCCTACGAGCAGTACTTC. Encoded protein: CASSLGWGGTAYEQYF.